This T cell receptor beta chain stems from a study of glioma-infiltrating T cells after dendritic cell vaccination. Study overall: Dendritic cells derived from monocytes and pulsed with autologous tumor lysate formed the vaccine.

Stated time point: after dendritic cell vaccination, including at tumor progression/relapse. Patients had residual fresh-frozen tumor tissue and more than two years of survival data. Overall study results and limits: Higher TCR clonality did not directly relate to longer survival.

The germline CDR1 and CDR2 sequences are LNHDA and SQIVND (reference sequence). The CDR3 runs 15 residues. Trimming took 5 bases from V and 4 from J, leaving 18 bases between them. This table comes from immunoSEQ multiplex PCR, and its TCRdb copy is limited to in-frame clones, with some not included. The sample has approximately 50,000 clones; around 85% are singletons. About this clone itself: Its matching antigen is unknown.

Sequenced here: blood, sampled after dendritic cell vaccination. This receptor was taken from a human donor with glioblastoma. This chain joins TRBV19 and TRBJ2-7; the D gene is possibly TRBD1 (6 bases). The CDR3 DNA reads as TGTGCCAGTAGTCTAGCCGGGACACGGGATTACGAGCAGTACTTC. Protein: CASSLAGTRDYEQYF.